This T cell receptor (beta chain) stems from a study of molecular identifiers for immune sequencing clone quantification. Naive CD8 T cells were picked out by sorting for CD8+CD4-CCR7+CD45RA+. TCRdb reprocessed the PCR reads via MiXCR and lists one record per CDR3 protein. The data hold about 510,000 distinct CDR3 sequences, with roughly 26% observed a single time. General observations from the study: Effector cells had over 98% of their molecules in clones above 20 RNA copies, while naive cells had under 1%. One cell's worth of spiked Jurkat TCR RNA was reportedly detectable among approximately 980,000 naive cells.

The sample holds a few counts of this clonotype. Its antigen remains unknown. Looked up from germline, CDR1 is MNHEY and CDR2 is SVGAGI. V was shortened by 0 bases and J by 0 bases, with 8 bases between the two germline ends. The CDR3 spans 15 residues. The gene calls are TRBV6-5 and TRBJ1-2; D is unclear. Sequenced sample: naive CD8+ T cells from blood, with Jurkat cell RNA spiked in. Regarding subset: FACS-sorted CD8+CD4-CCR7+CD45RA+ naive T cells. The clonotype originates from a human donor in good health. Some libraries in this study had Jurkat cell RNA spiked in. The CDR3 DNA reads TGTGCCAGCAGTTACTCGACCCTTTCTAACTATGGCTACACCTTC. Its translation is CASSYSTLSNYGYTF.